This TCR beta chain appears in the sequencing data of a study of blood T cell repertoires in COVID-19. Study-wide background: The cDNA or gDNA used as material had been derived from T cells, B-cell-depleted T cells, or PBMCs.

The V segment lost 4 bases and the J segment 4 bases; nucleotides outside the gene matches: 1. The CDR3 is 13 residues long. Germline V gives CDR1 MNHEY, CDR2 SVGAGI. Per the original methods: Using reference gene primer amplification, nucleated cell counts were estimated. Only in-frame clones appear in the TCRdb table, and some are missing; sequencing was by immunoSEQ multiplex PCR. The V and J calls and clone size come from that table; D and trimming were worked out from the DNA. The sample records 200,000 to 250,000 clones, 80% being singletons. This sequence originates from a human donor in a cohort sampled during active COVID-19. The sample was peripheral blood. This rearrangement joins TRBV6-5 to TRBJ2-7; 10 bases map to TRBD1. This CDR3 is CASSSDRGYEQYF. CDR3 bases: TGTGCCAGCAGTTCGGACAGGGGGTACGAGCAGTACTTC.